This T cell receptor (beta chain) was obtained from a study of spatial heterogeneity in lung cancer. Trimming cost V 6 bases and J 5 bases; bases outside gene matches: 8. Looked up from germline, CDR1 is SQVTM and CDR2 is ANQGSEA. The CDR3 contains 14 residues. One entry per CDR3 protein, called by TCRdb with MiXCR from the 5' RACE reads. The sample lists about 36,000 distinct CDR3 sequences; about 7.6% were seen once. Time point noted: blood at routine non-recurrence follow-up after resection. No cells were sorted before sequencing. The whole RNA sequenced was extracted from tumor, nontumor lung or frozen PBMC.

Sequencing was performed on PBMCs, taken at follow-up. This chain joins TRBV29-1 and TRBJ1-4, with 8 bases that match TRBD1. The clonotype originates from a male donor with early-stage non-small cell lung cancer. The CDR3, as DNA: TGCAGCGTGGGACAGGATTCCCTAAATGAAAAACTGTTTTTT. This translates into CSVGQDSLNEKLFF.